This T cell receptor beta chain is drawn from a study of human T cells and chemical hapten exposure. On the study more broadly: From small differences in pooled library volume came most of the variation in per-sample TCR yields. Study conclusions and caveats: TCRs above 1 in 1000 frequency did not change with DPC sensitization.

In its sample, this clonotype was seen many times. Its antigen is currently unknown. Individual cDNA molecules had unique molecular identifiers attached to them by the library. Study processing details: Samples had a median of around 88,000 TCRs, ranging about 20,000 to 690,600. TCRdb reprocessed the 5' RACE reads via MiXCR and lists one record per CDR3 protein. None of the V and J calls come from the authors' own analysis; TCRdb made them. The repertoire consists of 130,000 or so distinct CDR3 sequences, with roughly 4% occurring once and the leading ten covering around 1.4%. Whole blood that had not been fractionated was the source of extracted total RNA. Germline CDR1 is DFQATT and CDR2 is SNEGSKA (reference sequence). The CDR3 is made up of 14 amino acids. Unmatched junction bases numbered 11, after V lost 5 bases and J lost 5 bases.

The chain combines TRBV20-1 with TRBJ2-5; 7 bases match TRBD1. This clonotype was obtained from a female donor in good health. The CDR3 sequence is CSAAATGQGETQYF. As DNA, the CDR3 is TGCAGTGCTGCTGCGACAGGGCAGGGGGAGACCCAGTACTTC.